This passage covers 8 T cell receptor beta chains from one sample sequenced in a study of cytomegalovirus exposure and HLA in healthy donors. In the PCR, 60 Vbeta and 13 Jbeta primers were used. Sequencing was performed with immunoSEQ multiplex PCR; in TCRdb, only in-frame clones are kept and a portion is missing. The sample comprises 150,000 to 200,000 clones, approximately 80% of which are singletons, and approximately 15% rests with the top ten. Sample: PBMCs. These receptors originate from a woman between 40 and 55 years old in good health and CMV-seronegative.

This clone has a single count. The CDR3 region is CASSPERLETQYF. CDR3 DNA: TGTGCCAGCAGCCCAGAGAGACTGGAGACCCAGTACTTC. The chain employs TRBV7-9 and TRBJ2-5; no definite D call. The V gene lost 5 bases and the J gene lost 5 bases, with 12 bases spanning the gap. Germline V lookup: CDR1 SEHNR, CDR2 FQNEAQ (reference sequence). The CDR3 covers 13 residues.

This rearrangement joins TRBV18 to TRBJ1-4; tentative D call: TRBD1 (6 bases). CDR1 and CDR2 from the germline V gene are KGHSH and LQKENI. The V and J ends lost 1 base and 6 bases respectively, with 12 bases between them. The CDR3 consists of 15 residues. The CDR3 bases are TGTGCCAGCTCACCACAGGGGGTAGGATATGAAAAACTGTTTTTT. This translates into CASSPQGVGYEKLFF.

This clone has only one observation. The V call is TRBV29-1, the J call TRBJ1-6; 9 nucleotides match TRBD1. The V segment lost 5 bases and the J segment 7 bases; nucleotides outside the gene matches: 18. The CDR3 runs to 18 residues. Germline CDR1 reads SQVTM; CDR2 reads ANQGSEA. The CDR3 DNA sequence: TGCAGCGTTCCTAAACTACCGGGACAGGGTAGTAGGAATTCACCCCTCCACTTT. Encoded protein: CSVPKLPGQGSRNSPLHF. The full variable domain, rest sourced from reference TRBV29-1 and TRBJ1-6, is SAVISQKPSRDICQRGTSLTIQCQVDSQVTMMFWYRQQPGQSLTLIATANQGSEATYESGFVIDKFPISRPNLTFSTLTVSNMSPEDSSIYLCSVPKLPGQGSRNSPLHFGNGTRLTVT.

The V gene is TRBV7-3, the J gene TRBJ2-2; 7 bases are a match to TRBD1. Germline V CDR1 and CDR2: SGHTA, FQGTGA. The CDR3 is 17 residues long. The V segment lost 5 bases and the J segment 6 bases; nucleotides outside the gene matches: 15. The CDR3 sequence: CASSPGNRGKFAGELFF. In DNA, the CDR3 is TGTGCCAGCAGCCCCGGCAACAGGGGAAAGTTTGCCGGGGAGCTGTTTTTT. Using reference TRBV7-3 and TRBJ2-2 for the parts outside the CDR3, the full variable domain is GAGVSQTPSNKVTEKGKYVELRCDPISGHTALYWYRQSLGQGPEFLIYFQGTGAADDSGLPNDRFFAVRPEGSVSTLKIQRTERGDSAVYLCASSPGNRGKFAGELFFGEGSRLTVL.

This sequence joins TRBV10-1 and TRBJ2-5; no definite D call. CDR3 length equals 13 residues. V was pared by 2 bases and J by 5 bases, with 9 bases between. Germline loops: CDR1 WNHNN, CDR2 SYGVQD (reference sequence). For the CDR3, the DNA is TGCGCCAGCAGTGAGGCAGGCGTCGAGACCCAGTACTTC. As protein: CASSEAGVETQYF.

The chain couples TRBV4-2 to TRBJ1-2, with TRBD1 as a possible D gene (5 bases). V gave up 2 bases and J gave up 4 bases, with 17 bases separating them. CDR1 LGHNA and CDR2 YNFKEQ come from the germline V gene. The CDR3 consists of 16 residues. CDR3 sequence: CASSQSRGSKLYGYTF. The CDR3 DNA reads as TGTGCCAGCAGCCAATCCCGGGGGTCAAAGCTCTATGGCTACACCTTC.

A remark on this clone: One junction end disagrees with the germline gene, perhaps due to a read error. The rearrangement joins TRBV10-3 to TRBJ2-7; maybe TRBD1 (6 bases). Germline CDR1 is ENHRY and CDR2 is SYGVKD. This CDR3 is built from 13 residues. This CDR3 is CASSSTGTYEQYF. CDR3 bases: TGTGCCAGCAGTTCAACAGGGACCTACGAGCAGTACTTC.

This clone occurred a few times. The rearrangement links TRBV15 to TRBJ1-5; 11 nucleotides line up with TRBD1. CDR1 and CDR2 from the germline V gene are LNHNV and YYDKDF (reference sequence). The CDR3 has 15 amino acids. V lost 3 bases to trimming and J lost 6 bases; unmatched junction nucleotides: 4. Written as DNA, the CDR3 is TGTGCCACCAGCAGGGGACAGGGGGTGACTCAGCCCCAGCATTTT. This sequence encodes CATSRGQGVTQPQHF.